This passage covers 14 T cell receptor beta chains from one sample sequenced in a study of Tregs in tolerant kidney transplant recipients (dated by TCRdb to the late 2010s). The transplants used related donors with nonmyeloablative bone marrow transplantation, and mixed chimerism in the human trials was transient. The protocol used for the library was the immunoSEQ multiplex PCR assay. In its TCRdb copy, this immuneACCESS table keeps in-frame sequences only and misses some clones. Where compared with another copy, unresolved V genes explain less than half of these, and the others have no known cause. The sample table lists tens of thousands of clones, approximately 93% of them with a count of one. The biggest ten clones account for about 1.5% of the sample. Sequences were derived from CD4+ T cells from blood (PBMCs), sampled 12 months after the transplant. The receptors originated from a human patient who received a combined kidney and bone marrow transplant. A transplant means some T cells may be of graft donor rather than patient origin.

The V gene is TRBV18, the J gene TRBJ2-7; D might be TRBD1 (6 bases). Trimming pared 0 bases from V and 4 bases from J, leaving 13 bases between. The CDR3 runs 15 residues. Germline CDR1 KGHSH, CDR2 LQKENI. Here the CDR3 DNA reads TGTGCCAGCTCACCACCCACAGGGCGCCCATACGAGCAGTACTTC. Translation gives CASSPPTGRPYEQYF.

CDR3 loop: CASRPTITSTDTQYF. For the CDR3, the DNA is TGTGCCAGCAGACCCACTATTACTAGCACAGATACGCAGTATTTT. The chain carries TRBV6-5 and TRBJ2-3, with D unresolved. CDR3 size: 15 residues. Germline CDR1 is MNHEY and CDR2 is SVGAGI. The V end lost 6 bases, the J end lost 0 bases, and 13 bases lay between the germline ends.

This clone has only one observation. This sequence joins TRBV7-9 and TRBJ2-3; 12 nucleotides agree with TRBD2. The CDR3 runs 16 residues. Trimming at V came to 2 bases and at J to 3 bases, leaving 3 bases not matched to a gene. Germline CDR1 reads SEHNR; CDR2 reads FQNEAQ (reference sequence). The CDR3 here is CASSLKLAGGTDTQYF. DNA of the CDR3: TGTGCCAGCAGCTTAAAACTAGCGGGAGGTACAGATACGCAGTATTTT. Complete variable domain (other parts from reference TRBV7-9 and TRBJ2-3): DTGVSQNPRHKITKRGQNVTFRCDPISEHNRLYWYRQTLGQGPEFLTYFQNEAQLEKSRLLSDRFSAERPKGSFSTLEIQRTEQGDSAMYLCASSLKLAGGTDTQYFGPGTRLTVL.

The rearrangement uses TRBV28 and TRBJ2-1; D is possibly TRBD2 (6 bases). The CDR3 loop spans 16 amino acids. Germline V CDR1 and CDR2: MDHEN, SYDVKM. V lost 4 bases to trimming and J lost 0 bases, with 13 bases between them. The CDR3 protein is CASSSGRLGSYNEQFF. In nucleotides, the CDR3 is TGTGCCAGCAGTTCAGGGAGACTAGGCTCCTACAATGAGCAGTTCTTC.

The rearrangement links TRBV2 to TRBJ1-2; D unclear. Trimming cost V 3 bases and J 11 bases, with 13 bases left between them. Germline lookup yields CDR1 SNHLY and CDR2 FYNNEI. This CDR3 spans 12 amino acids. CDR3 DNA: TGTGCCAGCAGTGACAGTGGTATATTGTACACCTTC. Residues: CASSDSGILYTF.

V is TRBV7-9 and J is TRBJ1-2, with D possibly being TRBD1 (6 bases). Germline loops: CDR1 SEHNR, CDR2 FQNEAQ (reference sequence). Trimming stripped 5 bases from V and 4 bases from J, with 14 bases between. The CDR3 is 14 residues long. Written as DNA, the CDR3 is TGTGCCAGCAGCGAAACGACAGGTCTCTATGGCTACACCTTC. Protein: CASSETTGLYGYTF.

CDR3 protein: CAWAVSRDNEQFF. CDR3 nucleotides: TGTGCCTGGGCGGTGAGTCGAGACAATGAGCAGTTCTTC. The chain has TRBV30 and TRBJ2-1, with no clear D. Germline CDR1 GTSNPN, CDR2 SVGIG (reference sequence). The CDR3 is 13 residues long. The V gene lost 5 bases and the J gene lost 5 bases, with 13 bases spanning the gap. The full variable domain, completed using reference TRBV30 and TRBJ2-1, is SQTIHQWPATLVQPVGSPLSLECTVEGTSNPNLYWYRQAAGRGLQLLFYSVGIGQISSEVPQNLSASRPQDRQFILSSKKLLLSDSGFYLCAWAVSRDNEQFFGPGTRLTVL.

The chain combines TRBV19 with TRBJ2-5; D might be TRBD1 (5 bases). V lost 3 bases to trimming and J lost 5 bases, with 10 bases between them. Looked up from germline, CDR1 is LNHDA and CDR2 is SQIVND (reference sequence). This CDR3 has 13 residues. CDR3 sequence: CASSIRDRETQYF. The CDR3 bases are TGTGCCAGTAGTATCAGGGATAGGGAGACCCAGTACTTC.

CDR3 in DNA: TGTGCCAGTATAGACAGCGACACAGATACGCAGTATTTT. This gives the protein CASIDSDTDTQYF. V gene TRBV19 combines with J gene TRBJ2-3; D is possibly TRBD1 (5 bases). CDR1 is LNHDA and CDR2 is SQIVND in the germline V gene (reference sequence). CDR3 length: 13 amino acids. V lost 7 bases, J lost 2 bases, and 10 bases lay in between.

The chain carries TRBV4-1 and TRBJ1-5; D perhaps matches TRBD1 (6 bases). The CDR3 is made up of 13 amino acids. Germline-derived CDR1 and CDR2 are MGHRA and YSYEKL. V dropped 1 base and J dropped 7 bases, with 8 bases sitting between them. For the CDR3, the DNA is TGCGCCAGCAGCCAAGGCACAGGGCAGCCCCAGCATTTT. This encodes CASSQGTGQPQHF.

The chain recombines TRBV4-1 with TRBJ1-3, with a weak D call TRBD1 (6 bases). CDR3 length: 17 residues. V was pared by 3 bases and J by 4 bases, with 19 bases between. Germline V lookup: CDR1 MGHRA, CDR2 YSYEKL. CDR3 DNA: TGCGCCAGCAGCCAGACGATTGACAGGCTCACGGGAAACACCATATATTTT. This encodes CASSQTIDRLTGNTIYF.

This chain connects TRBV19 to TRBJ2-5, with 7 bases matching TRBD2. V lost 4 bases to trimming and J lost 4 bases; unmatched junction nucleotides: 3. The CDR3 sequence is 13 residues long. CDR1 is LNHDA, CDR2 SQIVND, per germline (reference sequence). The CDR3 spells CASSNQRGETQYF. CDR3 bases: TGTGCCAGTAGTAATCAGCGGGGAGAGACCCAGTACTTC.

V gene TRBV7-2 combines with J gene TRBJ2-3; TRBD2 agrees at 9 bases. J gave up 3 bases and V 2 bases, and 12 bases lay outside the gene matches. Germline-derived CDR1 and CDR2 are SGHTA and FQGNSA. This CDR3 contains 18 residues. Here the CDR3 reads CASSLFSSAGGGTDTQYF. CDR3 sequence (DNA): TGTGCCAGCAGCTTATTCTCATCAGCGGGGGGTGGGACAGATACGCAGTATTTT.

This chain joins TRBV9 and TRBJ1-4; 8 nucleotides agree with TRBD1. The germline V gene has CDR1 SGDLS and CDR2 YYNGEE. The length of the CDR3 is 15 residues. The trim removed 1 base at V and 8 bases at J, leaving 7 bases unmatched. The CDR3 protein is CASSVTGQGREKLFF. CDR3 bases: TGTGCCAGCAGCGTAACAGGACAGGGTAGGGAAAAACTGTTTTTT.